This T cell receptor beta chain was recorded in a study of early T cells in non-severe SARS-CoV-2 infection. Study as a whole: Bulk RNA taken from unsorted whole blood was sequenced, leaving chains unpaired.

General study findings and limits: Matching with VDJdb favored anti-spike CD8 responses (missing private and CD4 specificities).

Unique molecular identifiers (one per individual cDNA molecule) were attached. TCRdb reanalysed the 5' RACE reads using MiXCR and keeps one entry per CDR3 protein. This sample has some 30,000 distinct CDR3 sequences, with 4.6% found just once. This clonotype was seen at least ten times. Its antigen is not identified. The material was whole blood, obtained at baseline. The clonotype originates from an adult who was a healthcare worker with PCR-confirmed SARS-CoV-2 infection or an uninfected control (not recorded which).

CDR3: CASSQDTTSGKYNEQFF. The CDR3 nucleotides are TGTGCCAGCAGCCAAGACACGACTAGCGGAAAGTACAATGAGCAGTTCTTC. The genes are TRBV3-1 and TRBJ2-1; 9 positions agree with TRBD2. The CDR3 has 17 residues. After removal of 0 bases from V and 4 bases from J, the junction contained 7 bases not matched to a gene. The germline gives CDR1 LGHDT, CDR2 YNNKEL (reference sequence).